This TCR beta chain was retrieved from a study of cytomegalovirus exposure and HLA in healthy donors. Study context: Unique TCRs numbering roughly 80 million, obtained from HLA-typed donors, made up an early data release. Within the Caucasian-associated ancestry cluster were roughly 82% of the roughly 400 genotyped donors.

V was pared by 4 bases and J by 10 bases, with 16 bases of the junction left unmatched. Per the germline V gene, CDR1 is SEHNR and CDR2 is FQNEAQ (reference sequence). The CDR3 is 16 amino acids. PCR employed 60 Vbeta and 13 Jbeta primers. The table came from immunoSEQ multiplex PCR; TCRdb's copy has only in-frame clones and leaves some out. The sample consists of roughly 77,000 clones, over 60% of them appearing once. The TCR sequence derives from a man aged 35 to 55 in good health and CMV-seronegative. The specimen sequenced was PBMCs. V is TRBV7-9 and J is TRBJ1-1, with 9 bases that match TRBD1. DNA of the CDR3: TGTGCCAGCAGCTCCTCCGAGACAGGGGGACCCGCTGCAGCTTTCTTT. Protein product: CASSSSETGGPAAAFF. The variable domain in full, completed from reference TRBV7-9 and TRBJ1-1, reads DTGVSQNPRHKITKRGQNVTFRCDPISEHNRLYWYRQTLGQGPEFLTYFQNEAQLEKSRLLSDRFSAERPKGSFSTLEIQRTEQGDSAMYLCASSSSETGGPAAAFFGQGTRLTVV.